This is a list of T cell receptor beta chains from one sample in a study of T cells in narcolepsy. Produced via immunoSEQ multiplex PCR; TCRdb's table is partial and in-frame only. The data hold 20,000 to 25,000 clones, with 92% observed a single time. Sequencing input: CD45RA- memory CD4+ T cells from PBMCs. Receptor source: a human donor with narcolepsy. Both conserved end residues are part of each CDR3. Fields, in order: D gene, J gene, V gene, CDR3 protein, CDR3 DNA. A D gene is named only where the DNA matches it firmly.

>.|TRBJ2-1|TRBV5-1
CASSPDRSSYNEQFF
TGCGCCAGCAGCCCGGACAGAAGCTCCTACAATGAGCAGTTCTTC
>.|TRBJ2-1|TRBV5-6
CASSLGVRNEQFF
TGTGCCAGCAGCTTAGGGGTTCGGAATGAGCAGTTCTTC
>TRBD1|TRBJ2-7|TRBV15
CATSRELRGPYEQYF
TGTGCCACCAGCAGAGAACTGAGGGGGCCCTACGAGCAGTACTTC
>TRBD1|TRBJ2-4|TRBV19
CATSAPDRLLDIQYF
TGTGCCACCTCCGCTCCGGACAGGTTGTTGGACATTCAGTACTTC
>TRBD1|TRBJ1-2|TRBV18
CASSPVRDSYGYTF
TGTGCCAGCTCACCAGTCCGGGACAGTTATGGCTACACCTTC
>.|TRBJ2-1|TRBV18
CASSPPVLGMNEQFF
TGTGCCAGCTCACCACCGGTTTTAGGGATGAATGAGCAGTTCTTC
>.|TRBJ1-2|TRBV4-1
CASSQEVTDSNYGYTF
TGCGCCAGCAGCCAAGAGGTTACGGACTCTAACTATGGCTACACCTTC
>.|TRBJ2-7|TRBV6-5
CASSQPPGYEQYF
TGTGCCAGCAGCCAGCCCCCGGGGTACGAGCAGTACTTC
>.|TRBJ1-5|TRBV4-2
CASSQDEVGDQPQHF
TGTGCCAGCAGCCAAGACGAGGTGGGGGATCAGCCCCAGCATTTT
>TRBD2|TRBJ2-2|TRBV9
CASSAYSRGGPRGSGELFF
TGTGCCAGCAGCGCATACTCCCGGGGGGGCCCCCGGGGAAGCGGGGAGCTGTTTTTT
>.|TRBJ2-3|TRBV7-2
CASSLSVTPTDTQYF
TGTGCCAGCAGCTTATCGGTTACTCCCACAGATACGCAGTATTTT
>.|TRBJ2-1|TRBV11-3
CASSLDGRGGSNEQFF
TGTGCCAGCAGCTTAGACGGCAGGGGGGGGTCCAATGAGCAGTTCTTC
>TRBD2|TRBJ2-5|TRBV7-2
CASTQTSGIGTQYF
TGTGCCAGCACTCAAACTAGCGGGATTGGGACCCAGTACTTC
>.|TRBJ2-7|TRBV7-9
CASSFLGAGLPYEQYF
TGTGCCAGCAGCTTCCTGGGGGCGGGCCTACCCTACGAGCAGTACTTC
>.|TRBJ2-4|TRBV7-9
CASSSGPDIQYF
TGTGCCAGCAGCTCGGGCCCTGACATTCAGTACTTC
>.|TRBJ1-1|TRBV6-6
CASSHNTEAFF
TGTGCCAGCAGCCATAACACTGAAGCTTTCTTT